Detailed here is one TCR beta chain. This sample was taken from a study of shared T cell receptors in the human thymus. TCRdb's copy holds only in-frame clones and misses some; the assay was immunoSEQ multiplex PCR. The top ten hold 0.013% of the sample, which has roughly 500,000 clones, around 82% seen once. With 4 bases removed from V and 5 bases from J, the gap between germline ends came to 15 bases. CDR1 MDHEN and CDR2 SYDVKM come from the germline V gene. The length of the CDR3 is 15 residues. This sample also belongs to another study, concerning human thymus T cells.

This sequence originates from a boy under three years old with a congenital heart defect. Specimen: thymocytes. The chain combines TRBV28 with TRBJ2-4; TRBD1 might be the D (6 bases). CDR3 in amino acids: CASSSPFRTENIQYF. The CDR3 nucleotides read TGTGCCAGCAGTTCTCCCTTTCGGACAGAAAACATTCAGTACTTC.